This T cell receptor (beta chain) comes out of a study of T cell clonality in common variable immunodeficiency. Study results and limitations: CVID subjects showed higher TCRbeta clonality than healthy controls.

Patients and controls were mostly of Caucasian heritage. This CDR3 is built from 13 residues. Germline V gives CDR1 LNHDA, CDR2 SQIVND (reference sequence). There are a few counts of this clone. Its target is unknown. The CDR3 end falls 3 residues outside the read, so it is completed with the germline J gene. Method: immunoSEQ multiplex PCR; TCRdb's copy keeps in-frame clones and lacks some. The sample contains approximately 64,000 clones, none occurring once; 1.7% lies in the top ten. The TCR sequence derives from a person aged 18-70 years in good health. The V and J genes are TRBV19 and TRBJ2-4; TRBD1 aligns across 7 bases. The sequenced sample was peripheral blood mononuclear cells. CDR3 DNA, as far as it was read: TGTGCCAGTAGTACCCTCGGACAGGCCACT. Translation: CASSTLGQAT. The complete CDR3 reads CASSTLGQATQYF.